The 18 T cell receptor beta chains below all came from one sample that was sequenced in a study of blood T cell repertoires in COVID-19 (TCRdb year 2020). Library preparation was by the immunoSEQ multiplex PCR assay. The clones in this table, taken by TCRdb from immuneACCESS, are in-frame only. Not every clone is retained; where verified, under half of the shortfall comes from an unresolved V gene, and the cause of the rest is unknown. The sample table holds 55,000 to 70,000 clones, of which 60% to 85% were seen once. The ten largest clones add up to roughly 20% of the sample. The sequenced material came from peripheral blood. The origin of the receptors is a human donor in a cohort sampled during active COVID-19.

The chain couples TRBV28 to TRBJ1-1; no definite D call. Trimming removed 3 bases at V and 1 base at J, with 9 bases between. The CDR3 is 14 residues long. The germline CDR1 and CDR2 sequences are MDHEN and SYDVKM. Here the CDR3 reads CASSFLGRNTEAFF. In DNA, the CDR3 is TGTGCCAGCAGTTTCCTTGGGCGGAACACTGAAGCTTTCTTT.

This clone was observed a handful of times. V and J are TRBV4-3 and TRBJ2-5; 14 bases align to TRBD2. V lost 5 bases to trimming and J lost 0 bases; unmatched junction nucleotides: 2. Germline V CDR1 and CDR2: LGHNA, YSLEER. The CDR3 has 16 residues. CDR3 coding DNA: TGCGCCAGCAGCAAGGGACTAGCGGGGGACCAAGAGACCCAGTACTTC. Amino acids: CASSKGLAGDQETQYF.

V gene TRBV15 combines with J gene TRBJ1-5; 10 bases map to TRBD1. The germline V gene encodes CDR1 LNHNV and CDR2 YYDKDF (reference sequence). V was pared by 4 bases and J by 2 bases, with 2 bases of the junction left unmatched. CDR3 length: 15 residues. The CDR3 reads CATSKGQGGNQPQHF. The CDR3, as DNA: TGTGCCACCAGCAAAGGACAGGGGGGCAATCAGCCCCAGCATTTT.

The gene calls are TRBV12-5 and TRBJ2-5; D gene uncertain. In germline, CDR1 is LGHNT, CDR2 FRNRAP. The ends were cut back, 2 bases at V and 4 bases at J, with 5 bases in the middle. The CDR3 length is 12 residues. The CDR3 loop is CASGLHSETQYF. DNA of the CDR3: TGTGCTAGTGGTTTGCACTCAGAGACCCAGTACTTC.

This clone was found once. V gene TRBV12-3 or TRBV12-4 combines with J gene TRBJ2-1, with D tentatively TRBD2 (5 bases). CDR3 size: 12 residues. V dropped 6 bases and J dropped 6 bases, with 9 bases sitting between them. The CDR3 here is CASSLLGNEQFF. CDR3 nucleotide sequence: TGTGCCAGCAGCCTACTAGGCAATGAGCAGTTCTTC.

The gene calls are TRBV11-2 and TRBJ2-7; possibly TRBD2 for D (5 bases). The germline V gene has CDR1 SGHAT and CDR2 FQNNGV. The V gene lost 4 bases and the J gene lost 2 bases, with 12 bases spanning the gap. The CDR3 has 14 residues. CDR3 sequence reads: CASSSSGSPYEQYF. In DNA form, the CDR3 reads TGTGCCAGCAGCTCCTCGGGATCTCCCTACGAGCAGTACTTC.

The V call is TRBV4-2, the J call TRBJ1-5; maybe TRBD1 (5 bases). The V end was cut by 0 bases, the J end by 8 bases, with 8 bases between. The CDR3 has 13 residues. Germline loops: CDR1 LGHNA, CDR2 YNFKEQ. The DNA for the CDR3 is TGTGCCAGCAGCCAAGATGAAGGGGAGCCCCAGCATTTT. Residues: CASSQDEGEPQHF.

The chain carries TRBV7-2 and TRBJ2-3; 12 nucleotides line up with TRBD2. The germline gives CDR1 SGHTA, CDR2 FQGNSA. The CDR3 has 16 amino acids. The junction had 5 bases not matched to a gene; V was cut back by 5 bases and J by 2 bases. The CDR3 here is CASSRRLAGATDTQYF. CDR3 sequence (DNA): TGTGCCAGCAGCCGTCGACTAGCGGGAGCCACAGATACGCAGTATTTT.

The chain is built from TRBV20-1 and TRBJ2-3; D not certain. The germline V and J ends were trimmed by 6 bases and 3 bases, with 7 bases remaining between them. Germline CDR1 reads DFQATT; CDR2 reads SNEGSKA (reference sequence). The CDR3 is made up of 11 amino acids. The CDR3 protein is CSAESTDTQYF. The CDR3 DNA reads TGCAGTGCCGAGTCTACAGATACGCAGTATTTT.

The chain has TRBV11-2 and TRBJ1-5, with D possibly TRBD1 on 5 matching bases. The length of the CDR3 is 13 residues. V was trimmed by 4 bases and J by 11 bases, leaving 15 bases between them. The germline V gene encodes CDR1 SGHAT and CDR2 FQNNGV. CDR3 amino acids: CASSYNMGGTQHF. The DNA for the CDR3 is TGTGCCAGCAGCTATAATATGGGGGGAACCCAGCATTTT.

This chain links TRBV7-2 with TRBJ2-3; D is perhaps TRBD2 (5 bases). V lost 4 bases and J 13 bases, leaving 27 bases between the germline ends. This CDR3 is built from 16 residues. Per germline, CDR1 SGHTA and CDR2 FQGNSA. The CDR3 DNA reads as TGTGCCAGCAGCTCGAGGGCTAAAGCGCCATCAGTATTGGAGTATTTT. Translation: CASSSRAKAPSVLEYF.

The V call is TRBV20-1, the J call TRBJ1-2; the D gene is possibly TRBD1 (6 bases). Germline CDR1 reads DFQATT; CDR2 reads SNEGSKA (reference sequence). The length of the CDR3 is 11 residues. Trimming shortened V by 7 bases and J by 5 bases, and 11 bases separated the two germline ends. CDR3 nucleotides: TGCAGTGGAGGGGGGGGATATGGCTACACCTTC. Translation gives CSGGGGYGYTF.

The chain employs TRBV19 and TRBJ1-1, with D tentatively TRBD1 (6 bases). Per germline, CDR1 LNHDA and CDR2 SQIVND (reference sequence). The CDR3 is 16 amino acids. V lost 7 bases and J lost 4, with 22 bases in between. This CDR3 is CASTRGGGRGGTEAFF. CDR3 DNA sequence: TGTGCCAGTACCCGGGGCGGGGGCCGTGGTGGCACTGAAGCTTTCTTT.

The V and J genes are TRBV18 and TRBJ1-4, with D perhaps matching TRBD1 (6 bases). Germline CDR1 is KGHSH and CDR2 is LQKENI. This CDR3 is built from 17 residues. V lost 1 base and J lost 2, with 14 bases in between. CDR3 loop: CASSPRQGNPTNEKLFF. The CDR3 bases are TGTGCCAGCTCACCACGGCAGGGGAACCCGACTAATGAAAAACTGTTTTTT.

This clone appeared once. V gene TRBV7-2 combines with J gene TRBJ2-7, with 8 bases fitting TRBD2. The germline V gene has CDR1 SGHTA and CDR2 FQGNSA. Trimming took 3 bases from V and 5 from J; bases not matched to a gene: 9. The CDR3 is made up of 15 amino acids. CDR3 amino acids: CASSFVAGPGNEQYF. In nucleotides, the CDR3 is TGTGCCAGCAGCTTCGTAGCGGGACCCGGGAACGAGCAGTACTTC.

A single count supports this clone. The genes are TRBV18 and TRBJ2-2, with 9 bases matching TRBD1. This CDR3 spans 15 amino acids. Trimming at V came to 8 bases and at J to 5 bases, leaving 9 bases not matched to a gene. The germline CDR1 and CDR2 sequences are KGHSH and LQKENI. The CDR3 loop is CASHGTGGNTGELFF. The CDR3 DNA reads TGTGCCAGCCATGGAACAGGGGGCAATACCGGGGAGCTGTTTTTT.

This clone was seen more than once but under ten times. The chain joins TRBV29-1 to TRBJ1-2; TRBD1 agrees at 8 bases. Per the germline V gene, CDR1 is SQVTM and CDR2 is ANQGSEA. This CDR3 region has 13 residues. The J segment lost 2 bases and the V segment lost 1 base, leaving 0 bases of the junction unmatched. CDR3 coding DNA: TGCAGCGTTGAAGGACAGGGGAACTATGGCTACACCTTC. The encoded protein is CSVEGQGNYGYTF.

The chain couples TRBV27 to TRBJ2-7, with a possible D match to TRBD1 (6 bases). V was trimmed by 7 bases and J by 0 bases, leaving 16 bases between them. The CDR3 runs to 15 residues. Germline lookup yields CDR1 MNHEY and CDR2 SMNVEV (reference sequence). CDR3 DNA: TGTGCCAGCATGTTATCAGGGGTCACCTCCTACGAGCAGTACTTC. It codes for CASMLSGVTSYEQYF.